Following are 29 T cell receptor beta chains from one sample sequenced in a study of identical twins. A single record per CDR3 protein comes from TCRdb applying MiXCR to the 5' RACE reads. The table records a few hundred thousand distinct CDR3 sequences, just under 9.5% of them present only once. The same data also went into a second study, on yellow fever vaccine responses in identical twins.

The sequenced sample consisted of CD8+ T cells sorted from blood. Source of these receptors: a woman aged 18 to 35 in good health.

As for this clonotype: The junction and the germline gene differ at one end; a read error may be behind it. CDR3 loop: CCAAKVDSSYNEQFF. CDR3 nucleotides: TGCTGTGCGGCGAAGGTGGATTCTTCCTACAATGAGCAGTTCTTC. The rearrangement links TRBV20-1 to TRBJ2-1; D gene ambiguous. The CDR3 length is 15 residues. CDR1 and CDR2 from the germline V gene are DFQATT and SNEGSKA (reference sequence).

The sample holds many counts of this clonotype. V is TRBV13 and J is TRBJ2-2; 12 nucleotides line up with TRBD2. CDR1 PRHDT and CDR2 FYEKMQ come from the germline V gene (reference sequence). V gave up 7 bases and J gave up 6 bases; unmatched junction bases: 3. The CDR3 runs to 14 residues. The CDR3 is CASILAGGPGELFF. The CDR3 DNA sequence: TGTGCCAGCATTCTAGCGGGAGGGCCCGGGGAGCTGTTTTTT.

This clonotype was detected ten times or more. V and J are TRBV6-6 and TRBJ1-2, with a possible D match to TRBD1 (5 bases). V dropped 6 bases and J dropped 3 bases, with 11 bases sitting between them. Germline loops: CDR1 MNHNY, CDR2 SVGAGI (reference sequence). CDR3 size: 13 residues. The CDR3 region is CASRPMGDYGYTF. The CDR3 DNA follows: TGTGCCAGCAGGCCGATGGGGGACTATGGCTACACCTTC.

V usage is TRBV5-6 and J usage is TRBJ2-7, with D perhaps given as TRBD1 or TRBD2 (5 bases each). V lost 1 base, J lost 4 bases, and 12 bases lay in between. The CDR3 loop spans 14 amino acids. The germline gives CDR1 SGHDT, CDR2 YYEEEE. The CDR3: CASSLWDLEYEQYF. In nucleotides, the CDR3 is TGTGCCAGCAGCTTGTGGGACCTAGAATACGAGCAGTACTTC.

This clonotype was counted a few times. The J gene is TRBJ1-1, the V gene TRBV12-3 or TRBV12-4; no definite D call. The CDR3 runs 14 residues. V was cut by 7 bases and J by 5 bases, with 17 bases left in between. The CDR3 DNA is TGTGCCAGCATGTTAGGACCCGCGGGAACTGAAGCTTTCTTT. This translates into CASMLGPAGTEAFF.

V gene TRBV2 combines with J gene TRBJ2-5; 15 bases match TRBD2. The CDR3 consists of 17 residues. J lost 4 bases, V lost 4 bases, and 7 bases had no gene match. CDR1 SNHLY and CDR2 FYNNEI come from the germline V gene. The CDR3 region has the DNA TGTGCCAGCAGTGGGACTAGCGGGGGGGCATTGGGAGAGACCCAGTACTTC. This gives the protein CASSGTSGGALGETQYF.

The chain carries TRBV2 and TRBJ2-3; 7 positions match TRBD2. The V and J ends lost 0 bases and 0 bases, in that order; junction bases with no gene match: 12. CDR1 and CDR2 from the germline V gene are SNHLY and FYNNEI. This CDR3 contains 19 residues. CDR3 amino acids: CASSEARRGSPSSTDTQYF. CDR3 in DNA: TGTGCCAGCAGTGAAGCGCGGCGGGGGAGTCCATCTAGCACAGATACGCAGTATTTT. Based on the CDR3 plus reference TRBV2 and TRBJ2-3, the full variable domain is EPEVTQTPSHQVTQMGQEVILRCVPISNHLYFYWYRQILGQKVEFLVSFYNNEISEKSEIFDDQFSVERPDGSNFTLKIRSTKLEDSAMYFCASSEARRGSPSSTDTQYFGPGTRLTVL.

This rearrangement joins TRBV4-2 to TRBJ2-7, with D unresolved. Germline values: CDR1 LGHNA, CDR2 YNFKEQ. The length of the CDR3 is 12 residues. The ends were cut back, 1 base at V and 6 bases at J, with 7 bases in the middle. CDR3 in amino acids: CASSQGKGEQYF. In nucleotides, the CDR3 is TGTGCCAGCAGCCAAGGGAAAGGCGAGCAGTACTTC.

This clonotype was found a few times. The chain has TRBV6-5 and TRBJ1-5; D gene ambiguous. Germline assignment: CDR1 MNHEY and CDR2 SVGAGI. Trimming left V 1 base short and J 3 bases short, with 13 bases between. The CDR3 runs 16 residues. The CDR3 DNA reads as TGTGCCAGCAGTTACTGGGGAGGAAAAAACAATCAGCCCCAGCATTTT. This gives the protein CASSYWGGKNNQPQHF.

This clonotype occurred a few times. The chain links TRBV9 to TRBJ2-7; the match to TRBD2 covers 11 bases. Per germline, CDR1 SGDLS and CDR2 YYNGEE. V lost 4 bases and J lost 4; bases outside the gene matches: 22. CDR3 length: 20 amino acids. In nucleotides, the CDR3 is TGTGCCAGCAGCTCCCGTGAGGTCACGGCAACTAGCGGGAGACGGTACGAGCAGTACTTC. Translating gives CASSSREVTATSGRRYEQYF.

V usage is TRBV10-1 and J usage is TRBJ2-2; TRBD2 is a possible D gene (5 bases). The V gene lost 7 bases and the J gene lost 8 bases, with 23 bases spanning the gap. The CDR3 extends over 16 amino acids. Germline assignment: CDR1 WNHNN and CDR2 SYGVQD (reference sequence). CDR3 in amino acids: CASNPPMRVPGGELFF. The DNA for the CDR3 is TGCGCCAGCAATCCACCGATGAGGGTCCCCGGAGGGGAGCTGTTTTTT.

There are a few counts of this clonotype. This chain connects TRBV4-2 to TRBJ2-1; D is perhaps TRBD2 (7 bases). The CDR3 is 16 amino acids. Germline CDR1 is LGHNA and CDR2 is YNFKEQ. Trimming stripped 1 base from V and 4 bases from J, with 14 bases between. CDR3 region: CASSQGGGGAYNEQFF. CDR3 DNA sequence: TGTGCCAGCAGCCAAGGGGGGGGGGGCGCTTACAATGAGCAGTTCTTC.

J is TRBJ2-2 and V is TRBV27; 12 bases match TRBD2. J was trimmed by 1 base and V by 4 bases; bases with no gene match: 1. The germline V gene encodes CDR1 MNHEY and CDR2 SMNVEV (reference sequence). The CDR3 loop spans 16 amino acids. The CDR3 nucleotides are TGTGCCAGCAGTTCTAGCGGGGGGGTGAACACCGGGGAGCTGTTTTTT. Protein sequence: CASSSSGGVNTGELFF.

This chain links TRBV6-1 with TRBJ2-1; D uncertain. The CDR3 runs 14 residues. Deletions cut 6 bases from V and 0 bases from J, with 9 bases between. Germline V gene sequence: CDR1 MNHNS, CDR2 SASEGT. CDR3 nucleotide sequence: TGTGCCAGCAGGCCTAGGAGCTCCTACAATGAGCAGTTCTTC. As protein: CASRPRSSYNEQFF.

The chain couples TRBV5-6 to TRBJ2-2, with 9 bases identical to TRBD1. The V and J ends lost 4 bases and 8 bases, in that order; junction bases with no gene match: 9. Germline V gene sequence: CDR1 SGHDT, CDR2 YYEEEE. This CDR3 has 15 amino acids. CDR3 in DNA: TGTGCCAGCAGCGGCCTGCTACAGGGGGCTGGGGAGCTGTTTTTT. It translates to CASSGLLQGAGELFF.

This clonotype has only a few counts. The CDR3 sequence: CASSRGIPQETQYF. The CDR3 coding sequence is TGTGCCAGCAGCCGGGGGATTCCGCAAGAGACCCAGTACTTC. The chain carries TRBV7-8 and TRBJ2-5, with TRBD2 as a possible D gene (6 bases). V was trimmed by 5 bases and J by 2 bases, leaving 12 bases between them. Germline assignment: CDR1 SGHVS and CDR2 FQNEAQ. The CDR3 spans 14 residues.

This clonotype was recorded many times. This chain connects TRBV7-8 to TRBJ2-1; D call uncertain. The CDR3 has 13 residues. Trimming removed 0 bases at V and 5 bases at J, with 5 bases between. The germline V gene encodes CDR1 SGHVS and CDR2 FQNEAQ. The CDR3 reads CASSLAQNNEQFF. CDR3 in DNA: TGTGCCAGCAGCTTAGCCCAAAACAATGAGCAGTTCTTC.

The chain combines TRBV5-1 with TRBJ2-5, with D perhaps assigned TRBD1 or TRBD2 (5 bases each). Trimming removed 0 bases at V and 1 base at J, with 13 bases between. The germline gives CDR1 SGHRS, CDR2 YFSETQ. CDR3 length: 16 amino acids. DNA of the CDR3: TGCGCCAGCAGCTTGGGGTTCGGGGCTATCCAAGAGACCCAGTACTTC. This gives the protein CASSLGFGAIQETQYF.

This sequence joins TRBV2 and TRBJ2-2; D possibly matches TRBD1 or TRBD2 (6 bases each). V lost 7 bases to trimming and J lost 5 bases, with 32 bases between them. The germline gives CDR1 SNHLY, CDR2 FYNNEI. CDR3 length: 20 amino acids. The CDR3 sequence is CASTHRDTDLRAGRTGELFF. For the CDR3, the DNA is TGTGCCAGCACCCACCGGGACACCGACTTAAGAGCGGGCCGGACCGGGGAGCTGTTTTTT.

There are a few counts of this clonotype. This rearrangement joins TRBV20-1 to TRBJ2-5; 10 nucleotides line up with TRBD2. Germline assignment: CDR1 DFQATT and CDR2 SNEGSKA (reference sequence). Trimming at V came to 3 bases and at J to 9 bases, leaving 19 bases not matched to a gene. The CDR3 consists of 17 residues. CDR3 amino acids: CSASPGLAPRQGGAQYF. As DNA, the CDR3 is TGCAGTGCTAGTCCGGGACTAGCGCCCCGGCAGGGGGGTGCCCAGTACTTC.

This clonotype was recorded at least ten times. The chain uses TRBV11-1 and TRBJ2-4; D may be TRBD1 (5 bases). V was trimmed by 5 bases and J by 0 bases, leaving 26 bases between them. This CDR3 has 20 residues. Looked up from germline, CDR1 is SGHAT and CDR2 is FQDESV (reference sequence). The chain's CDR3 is CASSTNRDFKGPGAKNIQYF. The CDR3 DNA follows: TGTGCCAGCAGCACCAACAGAGATTTCAAGGGGCCGGGAGCCAAAAACATTCAGTACTTC. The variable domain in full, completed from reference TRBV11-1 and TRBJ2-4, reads EAEVAQSPRYKITEKSQAVAFWCDPISGHATLYWYRQILGQGPELLVQFQDESVVDDSQLPKDRFSAERLKGVDSTLKIQPAELGDSAMYLCASSTNRDFKGPGAKNIQYFGAGTRLSVL.

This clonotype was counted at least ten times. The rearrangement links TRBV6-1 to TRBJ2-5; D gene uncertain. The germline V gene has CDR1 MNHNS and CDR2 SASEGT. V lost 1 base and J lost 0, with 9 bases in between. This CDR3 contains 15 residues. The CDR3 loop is CASSEEGRDQETQYF. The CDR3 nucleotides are TGTGCCAGCAGTGAAGAAGGCAGAGACCAAGAGACCCAGTACTTC.

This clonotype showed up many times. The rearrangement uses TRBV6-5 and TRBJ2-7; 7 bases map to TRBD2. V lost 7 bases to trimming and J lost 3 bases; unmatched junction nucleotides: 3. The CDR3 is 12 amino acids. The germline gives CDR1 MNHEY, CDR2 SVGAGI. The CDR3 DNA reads TGTGCCAGCACCTCGGGAGGCTACGAGCAGTACTTC. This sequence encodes CASTSGGYEQYF.

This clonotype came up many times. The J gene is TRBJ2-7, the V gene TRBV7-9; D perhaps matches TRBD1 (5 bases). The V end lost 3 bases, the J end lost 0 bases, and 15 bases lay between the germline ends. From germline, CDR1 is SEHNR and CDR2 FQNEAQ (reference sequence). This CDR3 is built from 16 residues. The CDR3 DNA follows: TGTGCCAGCAGCTTCCCCCCAGGGCCGAGCTCCTACGAGCAGTACTTC. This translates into CASSFPPGPSSYEQYF.

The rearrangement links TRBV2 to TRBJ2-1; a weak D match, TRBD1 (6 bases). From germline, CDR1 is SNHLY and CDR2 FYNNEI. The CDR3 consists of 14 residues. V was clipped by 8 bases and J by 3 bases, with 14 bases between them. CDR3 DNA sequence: TGTGCCAGCCCTAGACAGGAACTCTACAATGAGCAGTTCTTC. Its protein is CASPRQELYNEQFF.

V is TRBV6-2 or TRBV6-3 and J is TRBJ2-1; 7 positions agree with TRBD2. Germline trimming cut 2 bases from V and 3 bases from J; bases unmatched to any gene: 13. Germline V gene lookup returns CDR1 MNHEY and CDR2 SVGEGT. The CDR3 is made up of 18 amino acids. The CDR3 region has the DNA TGTGCCAGCAGTTACCCCCGCTGGGACGGGAGGCTCTACAATGAGCAGTTCTTC. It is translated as CASSYPRWDGRLYNEQFF.

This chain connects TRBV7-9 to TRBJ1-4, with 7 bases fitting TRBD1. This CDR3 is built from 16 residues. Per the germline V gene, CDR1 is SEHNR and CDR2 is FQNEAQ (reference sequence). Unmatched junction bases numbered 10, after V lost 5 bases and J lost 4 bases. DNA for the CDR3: TGTGCCAGCAGCACTTCCTCAGGGGGTGTTAATGAAAAACTGTTTTTT. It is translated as CASSTSSGGVNEKLFF.

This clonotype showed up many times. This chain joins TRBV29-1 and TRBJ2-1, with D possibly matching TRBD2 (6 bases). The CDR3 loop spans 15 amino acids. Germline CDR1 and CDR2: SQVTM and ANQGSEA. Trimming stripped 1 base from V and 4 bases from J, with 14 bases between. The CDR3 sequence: CSVEGVGDLYNEQFF. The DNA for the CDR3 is TGCAGCGTTGAAGGTGTGGGGGACTTGTACAATGAGCAGTTCTTC.

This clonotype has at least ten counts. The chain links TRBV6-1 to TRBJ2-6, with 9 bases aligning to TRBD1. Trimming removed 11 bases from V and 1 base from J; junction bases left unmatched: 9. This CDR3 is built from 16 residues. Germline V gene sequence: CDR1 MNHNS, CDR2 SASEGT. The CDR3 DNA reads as TGTGCCGCTGATCCGGGACAGGGTTCTGGGGCCAACGTCCTGACTTTC. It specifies CAADPGQGSGANVLTF.